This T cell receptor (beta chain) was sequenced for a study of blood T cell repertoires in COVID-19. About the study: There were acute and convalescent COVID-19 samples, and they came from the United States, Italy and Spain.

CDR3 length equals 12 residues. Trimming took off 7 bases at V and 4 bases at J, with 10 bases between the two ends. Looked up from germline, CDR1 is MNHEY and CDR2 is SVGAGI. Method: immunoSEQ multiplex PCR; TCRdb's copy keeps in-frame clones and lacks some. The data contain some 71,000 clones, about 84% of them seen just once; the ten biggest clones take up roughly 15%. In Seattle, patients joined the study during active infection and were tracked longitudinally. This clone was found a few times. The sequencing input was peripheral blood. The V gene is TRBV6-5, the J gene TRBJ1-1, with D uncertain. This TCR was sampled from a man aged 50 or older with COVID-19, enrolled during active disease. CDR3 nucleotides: TGTGCCAGCAATACAGTTGGCACTGAAGCTTTCTTT. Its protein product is CASNTVGTEAFF.